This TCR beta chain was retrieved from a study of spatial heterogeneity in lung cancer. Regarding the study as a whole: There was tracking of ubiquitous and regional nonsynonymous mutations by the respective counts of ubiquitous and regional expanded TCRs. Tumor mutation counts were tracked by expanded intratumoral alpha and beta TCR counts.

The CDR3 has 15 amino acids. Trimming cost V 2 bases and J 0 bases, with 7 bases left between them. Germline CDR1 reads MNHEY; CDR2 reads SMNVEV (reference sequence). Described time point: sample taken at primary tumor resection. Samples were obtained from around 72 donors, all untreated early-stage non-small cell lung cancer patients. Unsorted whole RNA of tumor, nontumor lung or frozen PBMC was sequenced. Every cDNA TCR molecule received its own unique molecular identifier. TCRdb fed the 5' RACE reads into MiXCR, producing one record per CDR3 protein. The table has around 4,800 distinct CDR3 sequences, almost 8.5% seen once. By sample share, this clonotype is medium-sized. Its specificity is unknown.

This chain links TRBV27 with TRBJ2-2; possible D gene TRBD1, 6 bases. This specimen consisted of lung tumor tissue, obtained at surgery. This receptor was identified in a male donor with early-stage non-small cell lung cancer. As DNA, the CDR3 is TGTGCCAGCAGTTTAAGGGGGTCGAACACCGGGGAGCTGTTTTTT. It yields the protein CASSLRGSNTGELFF.